The entry below describes one T cell receptor beta chain. This sample was taken from a study of T cells expressing NK-cell markers. Study information: Source material for TCR beta repertoires consisted of sorted CD3+CD56+NKG2C+, CD3+CD56+NKG2C- and CD3+CD56-NKG2C+ T cells.

In germline, CDR1 is SGHDN, CDR2 FVKESK. The CDR3 covers 14 residues. 5'RACE template switching built TCR beta cDNA with unique molecular identifiers. Reanalyzing the 5' RACE reads, TCRdb keeps one entry per CDR3 protein, without DNA. The ten top clones account for approximately 1.4%, within a sample of about 460,000 distinct CDR3 sequences. J is TRBJ2-2 and V is TRBV14; TCRdb outputs TRBD2, but without DNA this stays unchecked. This TCR derives from a woman aged 50 to 60 in good health. The sequenced sample consisted of blood T cells: a sorted CD56 or NKG2C T cell subset, CD4+ or CD8+ T cells, or bulk PBMC T cells (not recorded which). CDR3 protein: CASSHSGRYRELFF.